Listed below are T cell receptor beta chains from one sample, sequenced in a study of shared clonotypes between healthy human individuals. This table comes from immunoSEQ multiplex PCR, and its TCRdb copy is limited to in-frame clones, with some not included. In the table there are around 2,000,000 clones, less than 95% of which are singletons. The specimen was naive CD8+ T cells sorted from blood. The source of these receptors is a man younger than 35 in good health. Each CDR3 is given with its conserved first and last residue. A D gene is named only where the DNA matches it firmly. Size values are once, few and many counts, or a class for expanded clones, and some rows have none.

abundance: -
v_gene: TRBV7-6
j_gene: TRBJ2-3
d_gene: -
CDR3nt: TGTGCCAGCAGCGGGAGCGGCACAGATACGCAGTATTTT
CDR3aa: CASSGSGTDTQYF

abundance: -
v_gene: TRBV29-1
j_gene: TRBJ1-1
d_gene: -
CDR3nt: TGCAGCGTTGAAGTGGGGCGTTTGATGAACACTGAAGCTTTCTTT
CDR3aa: CSVEVGRLMNTEAFF

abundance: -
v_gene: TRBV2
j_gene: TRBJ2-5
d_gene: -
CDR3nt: TGTGCCAGCAGTGAAATTCGGGACGAAGAGACCCAGTACTTC
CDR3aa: CASSEIRDEETQYF

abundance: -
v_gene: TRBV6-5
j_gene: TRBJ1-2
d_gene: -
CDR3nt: TGTGCCAGCAGTTCCACAGTTTCCACAGGCTACACCTTC
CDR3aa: CASSSTVSTGYTF

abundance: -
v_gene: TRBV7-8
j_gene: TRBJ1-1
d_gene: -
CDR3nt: TGTGCCAGCAGCTTAGGATTCTCGGCGAACACTGAAGCTTTCTTT
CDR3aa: CASSLGFSANTEAFF

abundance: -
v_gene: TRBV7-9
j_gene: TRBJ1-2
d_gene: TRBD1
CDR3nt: TGTGCCGGACAGGGTCTAGAGGATGGCTACACCTTC
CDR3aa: CAGQGLEDGYTF

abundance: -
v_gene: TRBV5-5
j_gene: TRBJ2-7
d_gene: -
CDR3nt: TGTGCCAGCAGCGGAGGAGGATACGTTTCCTACGAGCAGTACTTC
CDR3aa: CASSGGGYVSYEQYF

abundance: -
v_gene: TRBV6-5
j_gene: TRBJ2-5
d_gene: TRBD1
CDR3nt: TGTGCCAGCAGTTACGGGACAGAAGAGACCCAGTACTTC
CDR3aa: CASSYGTEETQYF

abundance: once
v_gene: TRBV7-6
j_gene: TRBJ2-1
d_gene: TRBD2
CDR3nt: TGTGCCAGCAGCTTCTCGGGGGGGCCAGGGGAGCAGTTCTTC
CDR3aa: CASSFSGGPGEQFF

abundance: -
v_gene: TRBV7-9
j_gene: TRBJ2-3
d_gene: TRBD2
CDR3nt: TGTGCCAGCAGCTCGACTAGCGGTTGGGATACGCAGTATTTT
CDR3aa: CASSSTSGWDTQYF

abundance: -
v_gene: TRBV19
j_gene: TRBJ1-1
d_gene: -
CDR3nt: TGTGCCAGTAGTACTCGCGAAACGAACACTGAAGCTTTCTTT
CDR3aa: CASSTRETNTEAFF

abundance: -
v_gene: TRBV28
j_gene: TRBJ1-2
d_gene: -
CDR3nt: TGTGCCAGCACTTTTGAAATCAACGCGGGAGATGGCTACACCTTC
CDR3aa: CASTFEINAGDGYTF

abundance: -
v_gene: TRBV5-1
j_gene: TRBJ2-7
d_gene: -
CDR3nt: TGCGCCAGCAGCCCGGGGATACTCTACGAGCAGTACTTC
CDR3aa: CASSPGILYEQYF

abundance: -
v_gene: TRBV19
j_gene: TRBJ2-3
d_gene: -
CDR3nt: TGTGCCAGTAGTAGCCGACAGGATACGCAGTATTTT
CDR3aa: CASSSRQDTQYF

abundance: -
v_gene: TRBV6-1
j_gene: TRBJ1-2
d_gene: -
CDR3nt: TGTGCCAGCAGTGAACGGGGGGCAGCGGCTGGCTACACCTTC
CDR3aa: CASSERGAAAGYTF

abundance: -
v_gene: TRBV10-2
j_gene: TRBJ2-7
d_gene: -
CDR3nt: TGCGCCAGCGGATTGACAGACCTCTACGAGCAGTACTTC
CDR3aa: CASGLTDLYEQYF

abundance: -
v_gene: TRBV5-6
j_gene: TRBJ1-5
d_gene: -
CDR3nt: TGTGCCAGCAGCTTGGACGGAAACAATCAGCCCCAGCATTTT
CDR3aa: CASSLDGNNQPQHF

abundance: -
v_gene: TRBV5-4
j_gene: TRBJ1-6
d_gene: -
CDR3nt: TGTGCCAGCAGCCGAGGAGAAGTTTCACCCCTCCACTTT
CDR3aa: CASSRGEVSPLHF

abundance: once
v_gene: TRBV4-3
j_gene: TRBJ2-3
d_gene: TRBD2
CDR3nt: TGCGCCAGCAGCAGGACTAGCGGTAGCACAGATACGCAGTATTTT
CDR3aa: CASSRTSGSTDTQYF

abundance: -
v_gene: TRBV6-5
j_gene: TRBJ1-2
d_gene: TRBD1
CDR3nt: TGTGCCAGCGTAACGACAGGGGAGGGTGGCTACACCTTC
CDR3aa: CASVTTGEGGYTF

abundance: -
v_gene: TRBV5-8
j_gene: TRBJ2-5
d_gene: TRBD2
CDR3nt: TGTGCCAGCAGCTTGGTCCTAGCGGGGGAAGAGACCCAGTACTTC
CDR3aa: CASSLVLAGEETQYF

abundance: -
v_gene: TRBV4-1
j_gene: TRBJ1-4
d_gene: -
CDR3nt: TGCGCCAGCAGCCAAGTGGCCCGGGACACTAATGAAAAACTGTTTTTT
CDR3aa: CASSQVARDTNEKLFF

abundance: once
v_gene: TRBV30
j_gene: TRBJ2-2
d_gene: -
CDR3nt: TGTGCCTGGAGCGACAGGGAGCTGTTTTTT
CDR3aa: CAWSDRELFF

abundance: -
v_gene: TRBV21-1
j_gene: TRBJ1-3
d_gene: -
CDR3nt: TGTGCCAGCAGCCTAGGGGGGAGACGCGGATTCTCTGGAAACACCATATATTTT
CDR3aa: CASSLGGRRGFSGNTIYF

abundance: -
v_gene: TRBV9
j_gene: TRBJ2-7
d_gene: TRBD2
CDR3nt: TGTGCCAGCAGCTCCTCAGGCGGGAGCTACGAGCAGTACTTC
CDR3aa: CASSSSGGSYEQYF

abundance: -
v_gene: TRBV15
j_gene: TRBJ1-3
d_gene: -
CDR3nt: TGTGCCACCAGCACCCCGGAGGGGGCTGGAAACACCATATATTTT
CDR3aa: CATSTPEGAGNTIYF

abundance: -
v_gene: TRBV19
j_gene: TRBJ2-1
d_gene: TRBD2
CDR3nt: TGTGCCAGTAGTGGGGGACAGGCGTTCTCTAGCGGGAGATTACACAATGAGCAGTTCTTC
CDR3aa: CASSGGQAFSSGRLHNEQFF

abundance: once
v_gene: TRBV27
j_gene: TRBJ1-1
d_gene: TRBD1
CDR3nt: TGTGCCAGCAGTCCCTTGACAGGGGGGAACACTGAAGCTTTCTTT
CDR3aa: CASSPLTGGNTEAFF